The 15 T cell receptor beta chains listed next were all sequenced from one sample in a study of molecular identifiers for immune sequencing clone quantification. MiXCR, run by TCRdb on the PCR reads, gives a single entry per CDR3 protein. This table holds about 100,000 distinct CDR3 sequences, 36% found once. What was sequenced was naive CD8+ T cells from blood, with Jurkat cell RNA spiked in. The subset is: FACS-sorted CD8+CD4-CCR7+CD45RA+ naive T cells. All receptors come from a human donor in good health. Some libraries in this study had Jurkat cell RNA spiked in.

This chain uses TRBV5-5 with TRBJ2-3; possible D gene TRBD2, 5 bases. CDR1 is SGHKS and CDR2 is YYEKEE in the germline V gene (reference sequence). The V end lost 4 bases, the J end lost 5 bases, and 14 bases lay between the germline ends. CDR3 size: 14 residues. CDR3 DNA: TGTGCCAGCAGCCTGGGCGCTGGGAGAGATACGCAGTATTTT. Protein product: CASSLGAGRDTQYF. The full variable domain, with the rest looked up from reference TRBV5-5 and TRBJ2-3, is DAGVTQSPTHLIKTRGQQVTLRCSPISGHKSVSWYQQVLGQGPQFIFQYYEKEERGRGNFPDRFSARQFPNYSSELNVNALLLGDSALYLCASSLGAGRDTQYFGPGTRLTVL.

V and J are TRBV5-1 and TRBJ2-2; a weak D match, TRBD2 (6 bases). This CDR3 contains 14 residues. V was trimmed by 5 bases and J by 3 bases, leaving 11 bases between them. Germline V gives CDR1 SGHRS, CDR2 YFSETQ. This CDR3 reads CASSGDSDTGELFF. The DNA for the CDR3 is TGCGCCAGCAGTGGGGACTCTGACACCGGGGAGCTGTTTTTT.

In this sample, this clonotype turned up a few times. This chain uses TRBV28 with TRBJ1-5; a weak D match, TRBD1 (6 bases). This CDR3 has 14 amino acids. Germline CDR1 is MDHEN and CDR2 is SYDVKM. V was shortened by 7 bases and J by 6 bases, with 16 bases between the two germline ends. CDR3 bases: TGTGCCAGCACCCTAGGGGGGGGCAGTCAGCCCCAGCATTTT. As protein: CASTLGGGSQPQHF.

In this sample, this clonotype turned up a few times. This chain joins TRBV20-1 and TRBJ2-7, with 10 positions matching TRBD2. CDR1 DFQATT and CDR2 SNEGSKA come from the germline V gene (reference sequence). This CDR3 has 16 residues. V dropped 1 base and J dropped 0; count of bases not matched to a gene: 6. The CDR3 DNA sequence: TGCAGTGCTAGAGCCCGTAGCGGGAGGAACTCCTACGAGCAGTACTTC. Translation gives CSARARSGRNSYEQYF.

This clonotype has at least ten counts. This chain joins TRBV7-6 and TRBJ2-3; TRBD2 might be the D (6 bases). V shed 1 base and J shed 5 bases, with 16 bases lying between them. The CDR3 runs 16 residues. CDR1 and CDR2 from the germline V gene are SGHVS and FNYEAQ. The CDR3, as DNA: TGTGCCAGCAGCTTAGGGTTGCGGGAAATAGGAGATACGCAGTATTTT. It translates to CASSLGLREIGDTQYF. Filled out from reference TRBV7-6 and TRBJ2-3, the complete variable domain reads GAGVSQSPRYKVTKRGQDVALRCDPISGHVSLYWYRQALGQGPEFLTYFNYEAQQDKSGLPNDRFSAERPEGSISTLTIQRTEQRDSAMYRCASSLGLREIGDTQYFGPGTRLTVL.

This clonotype was found many times. CDR3: CASSLAGPEAFF. CDR3 bases: TGCGCCAGCAGCTTGGCGGGTCCTGAAGCTTTCTTT. The J gene is TRBJ1-1, the V gene TRBV5-1; no reliable D call. Per the germline V gene, CDR1 is SGHRS and CDR2 is YFSETQ. The CDR3 length is 12 residues. V lost 0 bases and J 6 bases, leaving 6 bases between the germline ends. Complete variable domain (other parts from reference TRBV5-1 and TRBJ1-1): KAGVTQTPRYLIKTRGQQVTLSCSPISGHRSVSWYQQTPGQGLQFLFEYFSETQRNKGNFPGRFSGRQFSNSRSEMNVSTLELGDSALYLCASSLAGPEAFFGQGTRLTVV.

This clonotype was counted only a few times. The CDR3 DNA is TGTGCCAGCAGCGACTTGACAGGGTCTCCCTACGAGCAGTACTTC. Its protein product is CASSDLTGSPYEQYF. The chain is built from TRBV28 and TRBJ2-7; 7 bases line up with TRBD1. The CDR3 sequence is 15 residues long. V lost 6 bases and J lost 2; bases outside the gene matches: 10. CDR1 MDHEN and CDR2 SYDVKM come from the germline V gene.

The rearrangement links TRBV4-3 to TRBJ2-7; 7 bases are a match to TRBD1. Germline trimming cut 3 bases from V and 4 bases from J; bases unmatched to any gene: 3. This CDR3 is 13 amino acids long. CDR1 is LGHNA and CDR2 is YSLEER in the germline V gene. The DNA for the CDR3 is TGCGCCAGCAGCCATGGGGGACAGTACGAGCAGTACTTC. As protein: CASSHGGQYEQYF.

With respect to this clonotype: This may stem from a read error, because a much larger clone lies one nucleotide away. The chain links TRBV28 to TRBJ2-7, with a weak D call TRBD1 (5 bases). Germline CDR1 is MDHEN and CDR2 is SYDVKM. Trimming left V 5 bases short and J 4 bases short, with 15 bases between. The CDR3 extends over 14 amino acids. CDR3 protein: CASSKPGQPYEQYF. The CDR3 DNA sequence: TGTGCCAGCAGTAAGCCCGGACAACCTTACGAGCAGTACTTC.

On this clonotype itself: A much larger clone lies one base from this, so it may be a read error. The gene calls are TRBV6-6 and TRBJ2-1; possible D gene TRBD1, 5 bases. The CDR3 contains 14 residues. The germline CDR1 and CDR2 sequences are MNHNY and SVGAGI (reference sequence). V was pared by 5 bases and J by 0 bases, with 8 bases between. The CDR3 spells CASSLQVSYNEQFF. For the CDR3, the DNA is TGTGCCAGCAGTCTACAGGTCTCCTACAATGAGCAGTTCTTC.

This clonotype was observed a few times. This sequence joins TRBV20-1 and TRBJ2-5, with no clear D. Germline CDR1 and CDR2: DFQATT and SNEGSKA (reference sequence). This CDR3 contains 10 residues. V lost 2 bases and J lost 5, with 3 bases in between. CDR3: CSARRETQYF. The CDR3 bases are TGCAGTGCTAGAAGGGAGACCCAGTACTTC.

As to this clonotype: A junction boundary mismatches the germline segment, possibly from a read error. This rearrangement joins TRBV5-5 to TRBJ2-3; either TRBD1 or TRBD2 may supply D (5 bases each). The length of the CDR3 is 14 residues. Germline CDR1 reads SGHKS; CDR2 reads YYEKEE (reference sequence). CDR3 sequence (DNA): TGTGCCGGCAGCTTGGCTGGGGGTTCAGATACGCAGTATTTT. This codes for CAGSLAGGSDTQYF.

This rearrangement joins TRBV14 to TRBJ2-7; D could derive from TRBD1 or TRBD2 (5 bases each). Germline V lookup: CDR1 SGHDN, CDR2 FVKESK. V lost 1 base and J lost 4, with 14 bases in between. This CDR3 contains 15 residues. Here the CDR3 reads CASSQVRDGSYEQYF. CDR3 bases: TGTGCCAGCAGCCAAGTCCGGGACGGTTCATACGAGCAGTACTTC.

For this clonotype: This CDR3 is missing its conserved last phenylalanine or tryptophan, likely due to a read error. This rearrangement joins TRBV4-1 to TRBJ1-5, with TRBD1 identical over 7 bases. Germline V lookup: CDR1 MGHRA, CDR2 YSYEKL. This CDR3 contains 15 residues. J was trimmed by 4 bases and V by 0 bases; bases with no gene match: 3. CDR3 nucleotide sequence: TGCGCCAGCAGCCAAGAAGGGGACAGTAATCAGCCCCAGCATATT. Amino acid sequence: CASSQEGDSNQPQHI.

This clonotype was seen ten or more times. This chain links TRBV19 with TRBJ1-1; a possible D gene is TRBD1 (5 bases). V gave up 6 bases and J gave up 8 bases, with 13 bases separating them. Germline CDR1 LNHDA, CDR2 SQIVND (reference sequence). This CDR3 is 12 amino acids long. The CDR3 DNA sequence: TGTGCCAGTAGCGGGGCCACTGGGGAAGCTTTCTTT. As protein: CASSGATGEAFF.